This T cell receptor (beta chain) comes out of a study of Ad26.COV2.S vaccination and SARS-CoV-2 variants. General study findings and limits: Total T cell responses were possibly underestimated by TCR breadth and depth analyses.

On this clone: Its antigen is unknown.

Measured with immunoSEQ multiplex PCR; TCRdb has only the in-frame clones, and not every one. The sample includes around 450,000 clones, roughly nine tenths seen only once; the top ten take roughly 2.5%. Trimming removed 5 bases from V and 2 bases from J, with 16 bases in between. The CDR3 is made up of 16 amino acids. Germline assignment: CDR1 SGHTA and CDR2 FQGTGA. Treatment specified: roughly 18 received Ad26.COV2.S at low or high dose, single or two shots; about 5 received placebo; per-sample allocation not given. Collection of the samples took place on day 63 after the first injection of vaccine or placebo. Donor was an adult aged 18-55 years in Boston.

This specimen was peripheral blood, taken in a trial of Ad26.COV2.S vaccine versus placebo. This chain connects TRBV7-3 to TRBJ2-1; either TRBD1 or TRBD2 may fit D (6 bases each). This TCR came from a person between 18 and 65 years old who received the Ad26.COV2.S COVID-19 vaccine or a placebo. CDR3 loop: CASSRLGGQTYNEQFF. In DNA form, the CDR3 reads TGTGCCAGCAGCCGACTGGGGGGCCAGACCTACAATGAGCAGTTCTTC.